This T cell receptor (beta chain) was sequenced for a study of patients and donors after allogeneic stem cell transplantation. From the RT-PCR reads, TCRdb called clonotypes with MiXCR, one entry per CDR3 protein. The sample consists of some 200,000 distinct CDR3 sequences, 41% of them appearing once. A few counts support this clonotype. CDR1 is MNHEY, CDR2 SVGAGI, per germline. Trimming took off 6 bases at V and 7 bases at J, with 30 bases between the two ends. This CDR3 has 18 residues. The V gene is TRBV6-5, the J gene TRBJ1-1, with a tentative D call TRBD1 (5 bases). Sequenced: blood, either unsorted or a sorted T cell fraction (not recorded which). The TCR comes from a human donor who was either an allogeneic HSCT recipient or a stem cell or donor lymphocyte infusion donor (not recorded which). It is not recorded whose cells these are; they may come from a transplant donor. CDR3 loop: CASSLWGGPKGRGLEAFF. In nucleotides, the CDR3 is TGTGCCAGCAGCCTCTGGGGAGGACCCAAGGGTAGGGGACTTGAAGCTTTCTTT.